These 21 T cell receptor beta chains were sequenced from one sample in a study of blood T cells in healthy people across ages. Alongside a J-beta primer mix, a sample-barcoded 5' primer served in a second PCR lasting roughly 7 to 11 cycles. TCRdb reprocessed the 5' RACE reads via MiXCR and lists one record per CDR3 protein. Found here are about 1 million distinct CDR3 sequences, around 45% of them singletons; the top ten hold approximately 17%. Sequencing used blood. The receptor source for this set is a woman aged 60 to 75 in good health.

The chain has TRBV25-1 and TRBJ1-2, with D unclear. This CDR3 contains 12 residues. The germline V and J ends were trimmed by 6 bases and 3 bases, with 8 bases remaining between them. Germline V gene sequence: CDR1 MGHDK, CDR2 SYGVNS. In nucleotides, the CDR3 is TGTGCCAGCAGGTCGGGAGACTATGGCTACACCTTC. Encoded protein: CASRSGDYGYTF.

This clonotype turned up a few times. J is TRBJ2-7 and V is TRBV7-9, with TRBD1 identical over 10 bases. CDR3 length: 14 residues. The ends lost 5 bases at V and 3 bases at J; junction bases unmatched: 4. Germline V CDR1 and CDR2: SEHNR, FQNEAQ (reference sequence). In DNA, the CDR3 is TGTGCCAGCAGCCACCGGGACAGGGGCTACGAGCAGTACTTC. This sequence encodes CASSHRDRGYEQYF.

In regard to this clonotype: Compared with germline, one end of the junction differs, possibly owing to a read error. The V and J genes are TRBV11-2 and TRBJ1-2; D gene ambiguous. CDR1 is SGHAT and CDR2 is FQNNGV in the germline V gene. The CDR3 is 13 residues long. CDR3 coding DNA: TGTGTCAGCAGCTTGAGCGAAAACTATGGCTACACCTTC. It specifies CVSSLSENYGYTF.

The rearrangement uses TRBV7-9 and TRBJ1-1; no definite D call. V shed 5 bases and J shed 1 base, with 11 bases lying between them. Germline V gene data show CDR1 as SEHNR and CDR2 as FQNEAQ (reference sequence). This CDR3 has 14 amino acids. DNA of the CDR3: TGTGCCAGCAGCCCCACGAACAGGAACACTGAAGCTTTCTTT. Translated, it gives CASSPTNRNTEAFF.

The chain recombines TRBV18 with TRBJ1-2; the D is unclear. The CDR3 runs 13 residues. The V end was cut by 2 bases, the J end by 8 bases, with 12 bases between. CDR1 and CDR2 (germline): KGHSH, LQKENI. CDR3 sequence: CASSPELNEGYTF. The CDR3 region has the DNA TGTGCCAGCTCACCAGAACTTAACGAGGGCTACACCTTC.

This chain connects TRBV29-1 to TRBJ1-2; the D is unclear. The CDR3 has 14 amino acids. Germline lookup yields CDR1 SQVTM and CDR2 ANQGSEA. Deletions cut 1 base from V and 4 bases from J, with 13 bases between. The CDR3 loop is CSVEGFGISYGYTF. CDR3 DNA: TGCAGCGTTGAAGGGTTTGGGATTAGCTATGGCTACACCTTC. Drawing the rest from reference TRBV29-1 and TRBJ1-2, the complete variable domain is SAVISQKPSRDICQRGTSLTIQCQVDSQVTMMFWYRQQPGQSLTLIATANQGSEATYESGFVIDKFPISRPNLTFSTLTVSNMSPEDSSIYLCSVEGFGISYGYTFGSGTRLTVV.

This clonotype was counted between two and nine times. V gene TRBV7-2 combines with J gene TRBJ2-1; the match to TRBD2 covers 7 bases. V gave up 1 base and J gave up 7 bases; unmatched junction bases: 7. Germline CDR1 and CDR2: SGHTA and FQGNSA. This CDR3 is built from 15 residues. The CDR3 nucleotides read TGTGCCAGCAGCTTAGATGGCGGGAGCCTAAATGAGCAGTTCTTC. Its protein product is CASSLDGGSLNEQFF.

This clonotype was detected many times. The rearrangement joins TRBV10-3 to TRBJ1-6; unclear D gene. Per the germline V gene, CDR1 is ENHRY and CDR2 is SYGVKD. V lost 11 bases and J lost 3, with 11 bases in between. This CDR3 is 13 amino acids long. The CDR3 nucleotides are TGTGCCTCCGCAGCAGACTATAATTCACCCCTCCACTTT. Translation: CASAADYNSPLHF.

The chain links TRBV19 to TRBJ2-1; D remains ambiguous. This CDR3 spans 15 amino acids. The V end was cut by 1 base, the J end by 2 bases, with 9 bases between. The germline V gene has CDR1 LNHDA and CDR2 SQIVND (reference sequence). The chain's CDR3 is CASSIGPFPYNEQFF. CDR3 nucleotide sequence: TGTGCCAGTAGTATAGGTCCCTTCCCCTACAATGAGCAGTTCTTC. Supplemented by reference TRBV19 and TRBJ2-1, the full variable domain reads DGGITQSPKYLFRKEGQNVTLSCEQNLNHDAMYWYRQDPGQGLRLIYYSQIVNDFQKGDIAEGYSVSREKKESFPLTVTSAQKNPTAFYLCASSIGPFPYNEQFFGPGTRLTVL.

V is TRBV24-1 and J is TRBJ2-1, with 13 bases aligning to TRBD2. The trim removed 0 bases at V and 9 bases at J, leaving 10 bases unmatched. The CDR3 runs to 18 residues. Germline V gives CDR1 KGHDR, CDR2 SFDVKD. Written as DNA, the CDR3 is TGTGCCACCAGTGATTTGAGACCGGGACTAGCGGGGTCCCGTGAGCAGTTCTTC. The encoded protein is CATSDLRPGLAGSREQFF.

J is TRBJ2-5 and V is TRBV20-1; 10 bases align to TRBD2. From germline, CDR1 is DFQATT and CDR2 SNEGSKA (reference sequence). Germline trimming cut 3 bases from V and 2 bases from J; bases unmatched to any gene: 15. This CDR3 spans 18 amino acids. CDR3 DNA sequence: TGCAGTGCTAGGCCAACCTTTCGGGATAGCGGGAGGCAAGAGACCCAGTACTTC. This sequence encodes CSARPTFRDSGRQETQYF.

V is TRBV12-3 or TRBV12-4 and J is TRBJ2-6; possible D gene TRBD1, 6 bases. The CDR3 is 16 amino acids. V gave up 6 bases and J gave up 0 bases, with 12 bases separating them. CDR3 DNA: TGTGCCAGCAGCTCCGGGACACGCTCTGGGGCCAACGTCCTGACTTTC. It specifies CASSSGTRSGANVLTF.

The chain has TRBV20-1 and TRBJ2-7; a possible D gene is TRBD2 (6 bases). This CDR3 contains 16 residues. Germline V CDR1 and CDR2: DFQATT, SNEGSKA (reference sequence). The V and J ends lost 0 bases and 0 bases respectively, with 15 bases between them. CDR3 residues: CSARDGGSGSSYEQYF. CDR3 DNA: TGCAGTGCTAGAGATGGCGGTAGCGGAAGCTCCTACGAGCAGTACTTC.

This clonotype was observed a handful of times. The chain joins TRBV5-6 to TRBJ2-1; 7 nucleotides match TRBD2. Trimming removed 0 bases from V and 4 bases from J; junction bases left unmatched: 7. The V gene's germline CDR1 is SGHDT and CDR2 YYEEEE. This CDR3 comprises 16 residues. CDR3 in DNA: TGTGCCAGCAGCTTGGCCACAGCGGGACGGTACAATGAGCAGTTCTTC. Its translation is CASSLATAGRYNEQFF.

This chain links TRBV5-1 with TRBJ2-7, with 8 bases identical to TRBD2. The J call is doubtful: the DNA matches TRBJ2-1 better. CDR1 SGHRS and CDR2 YFSETQ come from the germline V gene. The CDR3 runs 15 residues. The CDR3 loop is CASSLRGGRGVEQFF. CDR3 nucleotide sequence: TGCGCCAGCAGCTTGCGGGGGGGCAGGGGAGTTGAGCAGTTCTTC.

This clonotype has more than one count but fewer than ten. V gene TRBV7-8 combines with J gene TRBJ2-7; D call uncertain. V was cut by 8 bases and J by 4 bases, with 9 bases left in between. CDR3 length equals 11 residues. CDR1 and CDR2 (germline): SGHVS, FQNEAQ. The DNA for the CDR3 is TGTGCCAGCTGGGGTGGTTACGAGCAGTACTTC. This gives the protein CASWGGYEQYF. The entire variable domain, with the rest obtained from reference TRBV7-8 and TRBJ2-7, is as follows: GAGVSQSPRYKVAKRGQDVALRCDPISGHVSLFWYQQALGQGPEFLTYFQNEAQLDKSGLPSDRFFAERPEGSVSTLKIQRTQQEDSAVYLCASWGGYEQYFGPGTRLTVT.

In this sample, this clonotype turned up a few times. The chain recombines TRBV9 with TRBJ2-3, with TRBD2 matching over 10 bases. The CDR3 spans 16 residues. Germline CDR1 and CDR2: SGDLS and YYNGEE. V gave up 0 bases and J gave up 4 bases; unmatched junction bases: 5. CDR3 DNA sequence: TGTGCCAGCAGCGTAGCTACTAGCGGGACCTCAGATACGCAGTATTTT. Protein: CASSVATSGTSDTQYF. Combining the CDR3 with reference TRBV9 and TRBJ2-3 gives the whole variable domain DSGVTQTPKHLITATGQRVTLRCSPRSGDLSVYWYQQSLDQGLQFLIQYYNGEERAKGNILERFSAQQFPDLHSELNLSSLELGDSALYFCASSVATSGTSDTQYFGPGTRLTVL.

Turning to this clonotype: A much larger clone lies a single base off, so this may be a read error. This chain joins TRBV25-1 and TRBJ1-6; a possible D gene is TRBD1 (5 bases). CDR1 and CDR2 from the germline V gene are MGHDK and SYGVNS. This CDR3 spans 14 amino acids. This chain's CDR3 is CAGSAGTRNSPLHF. CDR3 bases: TGTGCCGGCAGTGCTGGGACTAGGAATTCACCCCTCCACTTT.

In DNA, the CDR3 is TGTGCCAGCAGTTACCTCGGGGTGGACACTGAAGCTTTCTTT. Residues: CASSYLGVDTEAFF. The chain employs TRBV6-6 and TRBJ1-1; no firm D call. Trimming took 2 bases from V and 3 from J, leaving 10 bases between them. CDR3 size: 14 residues. In germline, CDR1 is MNHNY, CDR2 SVGAGI (reference sequence).

This chain links TRBV12-3 or TRBV12-4 with TRBJ2-4, with 7 bases that match TRBD1. This CDR3 has 13 residues. Unmatched junction bases numbered 7, after V lost 6 bases and J lost 8 bases. Here the CDR3 reads CASRLTGLHIQYF. Written as DNA, the CDR3 is TGTGCCAGCAGGCTGACAGGGTTGCACATTCAGTACTTC.

This clonotype appeared a few times. The rearrangement links TRBV4-2 to TRBJ2-4; maybe TRBD1 (5 bases). V lost 4 bases, J lost 0 bases, and 13 bases lay in between. The germline CDR1 and CDR2 sequences are LGHNA and YNFKEQ. The CDR3 has 16 amino acids. The CDR3 here is CASSPRLGEAKNIQYF. CDR3 sequence (DNA): TGTGCCAGCAGCCCCCGCCTAGGGGAAGCCAAAAACATTCAGTACTTC.